The 14 T cell receptor beta chains below were found in one sample sequenced in a study of Ad26.COV2.S vaccination and SARS-CoV-2 variants. Assay: immunoSEQ multiplex PCR; the TCRdb copy retains only in-frame clones and omits some. Of over 200,000 clones listed, around 87% are singletons. Treatment of the sample: 19 received Ad26.COV2.S at low or high dose, single or two shots; about 5 received placebo; per-sample allocation not given. Material that was analyzed had been drawn on day 63 after the first vaccine or placebo injection. This specimen was peripheral blood, taken in a trial of Ad26.COV2.S vaccine versus placebo. The source of these receptors is a person aged 18-60 years who received the Ad26.COV2.S COVID-19 vaccine or a placebo.

In its sample, this clone was seen a few times. The gene calls are TRBV7-3 and TRBJ2-3, with 9 bases aligning to TRBD1. This CDR3 is built from 17 residues. Germline loops: CDR1 SGHTA, CDR2 FQGTGA. V shed 5 bases, J shed 1 base, and the junction held 10 bases outside the gene matches. CDR3 in DNA: TGTGCCAGCAGCGCCCCCGGGACAGGGAGGGGCACAGATACGCAGTATTTT. Its protein is CASSAPGTGRGTDTQYF.

The chain carries TRBV12-3 or TRBV12-4 and TRBJ2-5; D gene ambiguous. The CDR3 loop spans 13 amino acids. Deletions cut 6 bases from V and 3 bases from J, with 11 bases between. The CDR3 region is CASRRVTEETQYF. Here the CDR3 DNA reads TGTGCCAGCAGACGGGTTACCGAAGAGACCCAGTACTTC.

J is TRBJ2-1 and V is TRBV7-2, with D perhaps TRBD1 or TRBD2 (5 bases each). The CDR3 is 16 residues long. V lost 1 base and J lost 4, with 14 bases in between. Germline V gene data show CDR1 as SGHTA and CDR2 as FQGNSA. The chain's CDR3 is CASSLVASGPYNEQFF. In DNA, the CDR3 is TGTGCCAGCAGCTTAGTGGCGTCGGGACCATACAATGAGCAGTTCTTC. Full variable domain (outside the CDR3, taken from reference TRBV7-2 and TRBJ2-1): GAGVSQSPSNKVTEKGKDVELRCDPISGHTALYWYRQSLGQGLEFLIYFQGNSAPDKSGLPSDRFSAERTGGSVSTLTIQRTQQEDSAVYLCASSLVASGPYNEQFFGPGTRLTVL.

The J gene is TRBJ1-1, the V gene TRBV25-1, with D maybe TRBD1 (6 bases). Trimming removed 3 bases from V and 8 bases from J, with 16 bases in between. Germline V CDR1 and CDR2: MGHDK, SYGVNS. This CDR3 spans 14 amino acids. The CDR3 nucleotides are TGTGCCAGCAGTGAGTCTGGGGGCCACTTAGAAGCTTTCTTT. Its translation: CASSESGGHLEAFF. Full variable domain (missing parts from reference TRBV25-1 and TRBJ1-1): EADIYQTPRYLVIGTGKKITLECSQTMGHDKMYWYQQDPGMELHLIHYSYGVNSTEKGDLSSESTVSRIRTEHFPLTLESARPSHTSQYLCASSESGGHLEAFFGQGTRLTVV.

The CDR3 reads CASSYRDRDGYTF. The DNA for the CDR3 is TGTGCCAGCAGTTACCGGGACAGGGATGGCTACACCTTC. This chain joins TRBV12-3 or TRBV12-4 and TRBJ1-2, with 9 nucleotides matching TRBD1. V was pared by 4 bases and J by 6 bases, with 3 bases of the junction left unmatched. This CDR3 is 13 amino acids long.

This rearrangement joins TRBV10-3 to TRBJ2-4; perhaps TRBD1 as D (6 bases). Trimming pared 8 bases from V and 8 bases from J, leaving 22 bases between. The CDR3 has 15 residues. The germline CDR1 and CDR2 sequences are ENHRY and SYGVKD. CDR3 DNA sequence: TGTGCCATCTCGGCGACAGAGGGGGTAAAGGACATTCAGTACTTC. The encoded protein is CAISATEGVKDIQYF.

A word on this clone: The germline gene is not matched at one end of the junction; a read error may be the cause. The DNA for the CDR3 is TGTGCCAGCAGCACCGCGGGGACACAGGGGCACTTC. Protein product: CASSTAGTQGHF. The genes are TRBV11-2 and TRBJ2-5; a weak D match, TRBD1 (7 bases). The CDR3 length is 12 residues. Looked up from germline, CDR1 is SGHAT and CDR2 is FQNNGV.

This sequence joins TRBV18 and TRBJ2-7; D may be TRBD2 (5 bases). CDR3 length: 14 amino acids. Per germline, CDR1 KGHSH and CDR2 LQKENI. V was clipped by 4 bases and J by 2 bases, with 12 bases between them. CDR3 protein: CASSRLEGTYEQYF. In DNA form, the CDR3 reads TGTGCCAGCTCACGTCTCGAGGGAACCTACGAGCAGTACTTC.

The J gene is TRBJ1-2, the V gene TRBV27; tentatively, D is TRBD1 (6 bases). Germline CDR1 and CDR2: MNHEY and SMNVEV (reference sequence). This CDR3 contains 14 residues. Trimming took off 4 bases at V and 4 bases at J, with 13 bases between the two ends. The CDR3 DNA reads as TGTGCCAGCAGTTGGGGACAAAGGGGCTATGGCTACACCTTC. Translated, it gives CASSWGQRGYGYTF.

The CDR3 nucleotides read TGTGCCATCAGTGAGTCGGCGAGCGGGAGGGCCTTAGACCCAAGGGCCGGGGAGCTGTTTTTT. It translates to CAISESASGRALDPRAGELFF. This chain connects TRBV10-3 to TRBJ2-2, with 10 nucleotides matching TRBD2. V lost 0 bases and J lost 6; bases outside the gene matches: 19. From germline, CDR1 is ENHRY and CDR2 SYGVKD. This CDR3 is 21 amino acids long.

This clone has only one observation. The J gene is TRBJ2-7, the V gene TRBV5-1, with D tentatively TRBD1 or TRBD2 (7 bases each). This CDR3 is built from 14 residues. V gave up 4 bases and J gave up 6 bases, with 17 bases separating them. Germline CDR1 reads SGHRS; CDR2 reads YFSETQ. The CDR3 DNA reads as TGCGCCAGCAGCGAGCGGGACAGCCTCTCCGAGCAGTACTTC. Protein: CASSERDSLSEQYF.

The rearrangement links TRBV7-6 to TRBJ1-5, with 9 positions matching TRBD1. V lost 5 bases and J lost 1; bases outside the gene matches: 3. The CDR3 covers 15 residues. Germline loops: CDR1 SGHVS, CDR2 FNYEAQ. The CDR3 DNA follows: TGTGCCAGCAGCGAAGGACAGGGGAGCAATCAGCCCCAGCATTTT. It is translated as CASSEGQGSNQPQHF.

This chain uses TRBV5-1 with TRBJ1-1; maybe TRBD1 (5 bases). Looked up from germline, CDR1 is SGHRS and CDR2 is YFSETQ. The CDR3 is 14 amino acids. Trimming removed 7 bases at V and 1 base at J, with 14 bases between. CDR3 coding DNA: TGCGCCAGCGGGGGTCGGACGGAGAACACTGAAGCTTTCTTT. This translates into CASGGRTENTEAFF.

The chain links TRBV4-1 to TRBJ2-7; D perhaps matches TRBD1 (6 bases). Germline V CDR1 and CDR2: MGHRA, YSYEKL. V dropped 1 base and J dropped 3 bases, with 16 bases sitting between them. The CDR3 covers 16 residues. Here the CDR3 DNA reads TGCGCCAGCAGCCAAGGGCAGGGGACCTTGGGCTACGAGCAGTACTTC. It translates to CASSQGQGTLGYEQYF.